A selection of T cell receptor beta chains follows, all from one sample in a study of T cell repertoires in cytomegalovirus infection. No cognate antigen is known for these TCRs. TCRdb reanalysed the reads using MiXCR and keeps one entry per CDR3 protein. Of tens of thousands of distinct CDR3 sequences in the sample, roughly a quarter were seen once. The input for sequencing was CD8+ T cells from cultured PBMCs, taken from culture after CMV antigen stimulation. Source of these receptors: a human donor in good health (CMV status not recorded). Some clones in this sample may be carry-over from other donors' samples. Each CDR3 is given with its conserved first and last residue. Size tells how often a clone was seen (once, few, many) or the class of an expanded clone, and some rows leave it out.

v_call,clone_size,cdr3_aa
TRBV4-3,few,CASSGGLDGGTEAFF
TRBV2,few,CASSEWDSNQPQHF
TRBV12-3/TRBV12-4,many,CASSLIAGVYNEQFF
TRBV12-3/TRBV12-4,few,CASSLAGPPLHF
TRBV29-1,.,CSARGGRYQETQYF
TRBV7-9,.,CASSLGEGLQETQYF
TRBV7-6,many,CASSLDGGEQYF
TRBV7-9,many,CASNQGERAPHQETQYF
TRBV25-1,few,CASSEGTTVGTRETQYF
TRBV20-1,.,CSARAQGDSYNSPLHF
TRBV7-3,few,CASSASGGGSYEQYF
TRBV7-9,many,CASSPEPGQGTEAFF
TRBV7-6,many,CASSSWTSGQETQYF
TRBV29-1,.,CSVGLAGAPTYEQYF
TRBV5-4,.,CASSFSGGAGNTIYF
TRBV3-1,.,CASSQTGQTGTF
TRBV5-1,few,CASSPRGGLQETQYF
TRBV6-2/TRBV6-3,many,CASSPYYEQYF
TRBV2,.,CASRIPGGNNNELFF
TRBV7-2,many,CASSYTGVGSPLHF
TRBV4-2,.,CASSPGAVGVNEKLFF
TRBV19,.,CASSAASTDTQYF
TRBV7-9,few,CASSSRAAEAFF
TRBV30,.,CAWIGILGWDVCTGYNEQFF
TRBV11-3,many,CASSLTRDRGWEQFF
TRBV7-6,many,CASSFDRGKNTEAFF
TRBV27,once,CASSFSLAGSYEQYF
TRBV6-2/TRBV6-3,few,CASSLQGAKMSFNYGYTF
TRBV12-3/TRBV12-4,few,CASSDTTPNTEAFF
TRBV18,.,CASSPIPIGRDLDTGELFF
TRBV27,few,CASSLEGTGGNTEAFF
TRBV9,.,CASSEPRGTGELFF
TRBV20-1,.,CSARVGDTGAYEQYF
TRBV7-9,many,CASSAGQGANSYEQYF
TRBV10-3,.,CAITGTGSEQYF
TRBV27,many,CASSLLGPNYEQYF
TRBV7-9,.,CASSLVELQGGSKKLFF
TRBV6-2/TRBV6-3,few,CASRPSGGARTGELFF
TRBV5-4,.,CASSLTGLNTEAFF
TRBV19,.,CASWTVGLQNTEAFF
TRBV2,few,CASSGLAGGFETQYF
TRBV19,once,CASSMQREPYNEQFF